This T cell receptor (beta chain) was captured in a study of Tregs in tolerant kidney transplant recipients (dated by TCRdb to the late 2010s). With regard to the full study: The transplants used related donors along with nonmyeloablative bone marrow transplantation, and in the human trials mixed chimerism was transient. The study applied TCRbeta sequencing to find donor-specific regulatory T cells before combined kidney and bone marrow transplantation and then followed those same cells after transplant. On the study overall, not on this receptor specifically: Expanding Tregs with activated donor B cells appeared to identify the most biologically relevant and donor-specific TCRbeta repertoire. Because only a small number of patients were included, the study had limitations, and the results will need to be validated in larger populations as well as under other immunosuppression protocols. For some patients the PCR primers changed over time, which made it impossible to compare the samples from those patients at the nucleotide level. Biological reproducibility was not directly assessed, although technical replication error appeared to be minimal. Donor-specific Treg expansion was found to exceed global Treg expansion in tolerant patients, suggesting antigen-driven rather than nonspecific expansion.

Comment on this clone: Its recognized antigen is unknown. Within one base of it there is no much larger clone, and no base qualities were kept.

Sample time point, as interpreted from the label and publication: blood sample drawn before combined kidney and bone marrow transplant. Unstimulated Tregs (CD4+CD25+CD127-), CD4+ non-Tregs (CD4+CD25-), CD4 and CD8 cells were FACS-sorted from thawed PBMCs. The patients were a few recipients of combined kidney and bone marrow transplants from the ITN036ST trial, and samples were available only from these trial subjects. Healthy control blood was processed to PBMCs with a Ficoll density gradient and then cryopreserved, whereas patient PBMCs were collected both before and after transplant. V is pared back by 1 base and J by 9 bases, with 10 bases lying between the germline termini. Including the terminal cysteine and phenylalanine, the CDR3 comprises 13 residues. CDR3 DNA is the only sequence kept; it has 39 bases, read in frame from the first base. According to the germline V gene, CDR1 reads SGHVS and CDR2 reads FQNEAQ.

For TCRbeta CDR3 sequencing, genomic DNA from the sorted cells was extracted using the QIAGEN DNeasy Blood and Tissue Kit. High-throughput TCRbeta CDR3 sequencing, including PCR amplification with bias correction and internal controls, was performed commercially through immunoSEQ. For the original study's pipeline: Unique productive TCRbeta sequences were defined by CDR3 nucleotide sequence where primers matched, and otherwise by CDR3 amino acid sequence together with Vbeta and Jbeta genes. Sorting error was corrected by removing sequences shared between sorted populations at a frequency ratio of 2:1 or less, and the remaining shared sequences were assigned to the higher population. A sequence was defined as donor-reactive if the sequence was expanded at least 5-fold in CFSE-low cells compared with unstimulated cells and had a frequency of at least 0.01% in CFSE-low cells. Jensen-Shannon divergence, calculated on the top 100 TCRbeta sequences ranked by frequency, was used to quantify repertoire divergence. For samples with multiple sequencing runs, sorting error was corrected separately for each run before the runs were pooled. TCRdb provides this immuneACCESS table in a form limited to in-frame rearrangements. Some clones are lacking; in checked studies, under half of them reflect an unresolved V gene, and why the rest are absent is not known. V and J calls and clone size are as listed in that table; D and trimming were resolved from the DNA. Counted in this sample were about 100,000 clones; 93% of them appeared once. The leading ten clones occupy 0.46% of the sample.

This clonotype was sampled from a human donor who received a combined kidney and bone marrow transplant. The chain is made from TRBV7-8 and TRBJ2-1; D gene: possibly TRBD2, on 6 matching bases. The source was CD4+ T cells from blood, collected before the transplant. The CDR3 protein is CASSLGLVSEQFF. The bases read TGTGCCAGCAGCTTAGGACTAGTCAGTGAGCAGTTCTTC.